Below are 22 T cell receptor beta chains sequenced from a single sample in a study of OX40 agonist ivuxolimab in advanced cancers. The repertoire was sequenced with immunoSEQ multiplex PCR; TCRdb's copy has only in-frame clones and lacks some. This table has fewer than 30,000 clones, more than 85% appearing once. The sample in question was CD4+ or CD8+ T cells sorted from blood, obtained in a trial of the OX40 agonist ivuxolimab. The receptor set was obtained from an adult with an advanced solid tumor such as melanoma, head and neck, liver or kidney cancer.

The chain is built from TRBV6-1 and TRBJ1-2; 8 bases align to TRBD1. V was pared by 10 bases and J by 8 bases, with 9 bases of the junction left unmatched. The CDR3 totals 12 residues. Per the germline V gene, CDR1 is MNHNS and CDR2 is SASEGT. The CDR3 region has the DNA TGTGCCACCCCAGGGGGCCCTTTGGGCTACACCTTC. Translation: CATPGGPLGYTF.

The V gene is TRBV27, the J gene TRBJ2-6; D is unclear. Trimming took off 3 bases at V and 0 bases at J, with 3 bases between the two ends. This CDR3 is 14 amino acids long. Germline V gene sequence: CDR1 MNHEY, CDR2 SMNVEV (reference sequence). The CDR3 nucleotides read TGTGCCAGCAGTTTTTTCTCTGGGGCCAACGTCCTGACTTTC. This gives the protein CASSFFSGANVLTF.

This chain connects TRBV7-6 to TRBJ2-1, with D unresolved. Trimming stripped 5 bases from V and 4 bases from J, with 9 bases between. The germline CDR1 and CDR2 sequences are SGHVS and FNYEAQ. CDR3 length: 13 amino acids. CDR3 protein: CASSLYRYNEQFF. CDR3 DNA sequence: TGTGCCAGCAGCCTCTACAGATACAATGAGCAGTTCTTC.

This rearrangement joins TRBV30 to TRBJ2-2, with 7 bases that match TRBD1. CDR3 length: 13 residues. With 5 bases clipped from V and 5 bases from J, the junction kept 5 bases outside the gene matches. Germline V CDR1 and CDR2: GTSNPN, SVGIG (reference sequence). The CDR3 coding sequence is TGTGCCTGGGACAGGGCGGGTACCGGGGAGCTGTTTTTT. This encodes CAWDRAGTGELFF.

The chain uses TRBV7-9 and TRBJ2-7; D gene ambiguous. The CDR3 covers 10 residues. Trimming cost V 5 bases and J 3 bases, with 2 bases left between them. Germline values: CDR1 SEHNR, CDR2 FQNEAQ (reference sequence). CDR3 sequence (DNA): TGTGCCAGCAGCAACTACGAGCAGTACTTC. Translation: CASSNYEQYF.

The V and J genes are TRBV5-1 and TRBJ2-4; possible D gene TRBD2, 6 bases. CDR1 is SGHRS, CDR2 YFSETQ, per germline. CDR3 length equals 17 residues. Trimming removed 0 bases from V and 0 bases from J, with 13 bases in between. The CDR3 here is CASSLGLAELAKNIQYF. As DNA, the CDR3 is TGCGCCAGCAGCTTGGGTTTAGCGGAACTAGCCAAAAACATTCAGTACTTC.

The chain uses TRBV27 and TRBJ1-1, with TRBD1 matching 9 bases. Germline V CDR1 and CDR2: MNHEY, SMNVEV (reference sequence). The V and J ends lost 5 bases and 0 bases, in that order; junction bases with no gene match: 1. The CDR3 has 14 residues. The chain's CDR3 is CASSHRGLNTEAFF. The CDR3 nucleotides are TGTGCCAGCAGTCACAGGGGGCTGAACACTGAAGCTTTCTTT.

The genes are TRBV30 and TRBJ2-3, with D uncertain. The V end lost 0 bases, the J end lost 6 bases, and 4 bases lay between the germline ends. CDR3 length: 11 amino acids. The germline CDR1 and CDR2 sequences are GTSNPN and SVGIG (reference sequence). CDR3 amino acids: CAWSVGDTQYF. CDR3 nucleotides: TGTGCCTGGAGTGTAGGGGATACGCAGTATTTT. The full variable domain, its missing parts supplied by reference TRBV30 and TRBJ2-3, is SQTIHQWPATLVQPVGSPLSLECTVEGTSNPNLYWYRQAAGRGLQLLFYSVGIGQISSEVPQNLSASRPQDRQFILSSKKLLLSDSGFYLCAWSVGDTQYFGPGTRLTVL.

The rearrangement links TRBV14 to TRBJ1-1; D not certain. The CDR3 totals 17 residues. The V end lost 4 bases, the J end lost 1 base, and 19 bases lay between the germline ends. Germline V gives CDR1 SGHDN, CDR2 FVKESK. The CDR3 loop reads CASSLIVGRRGNTEAFF. CDR3 DNA sequence: TGTGCCAGCAGCCTAATCGTGGGGAGGCGGGGGAACACTGAAGCTTTCTTT.

The CDR3 region has the DNA TGCGCCAGCAGCTTGTTTGGCGGGTTTAATGAAAAACTGTTTTTT. Translation gives CASSLFGGFNEKLFF. The chain is built from TRBV5-1 and TRBJ1-4; D gene uncertain. The CDR3 is 15 residues long. V gave up 1 base and J gave up 4 bases, with 11 bases separating them. CDR1 and CDR2 from the germline V gene are SGHRS and YFSETQ.

The chain employs TRBV19 and TRBJ1-5; D remains ambiguous. CDR3 length equals 15 residues. V gave up 3 bases and J gave up 0 bases, with 9 bases separating them. Germline V gene data show CDR1 as LNHDA and CDR2 as SQIVND (reference sequence). The CDR3: CASSIEQYSNQPQHF. CDR3 in DNA: TGTGCCAGTAGTATCGAACAGTATAGCAATCAGCCCCAGCATTTT.

The gene calls are TRBV5-1 and TRBJ2-7; the D is unclear. Per germline, CDR1 SGHRS and CDR2 YFSETQ. The V end was cut by 3 bases, the J end by 2 bases, with 24 bases between. The length of the CDR3 is 18 residues. The CDR3 DNA is TGCGCCAGCAGCTCCAGCTTGGAGTACGGCAAAGGACCCTACGAGCAGTACTTC. Protein: CASSSSLEYGKGPYEQYF. The whole variable domain, remainder taken from reference TRBV5-1 and TRBJ2-7, is KAGVTQTPRYLIKTRGQQVTLSCSPISGHRSVSWYQQTPGQGLQFLFEYFSETQRNKGNFPGRFSGRQFSNSRSEMNVSTLELGDSALYLCASSSSLEYGKGPYEQYFGPGTRLTVT.

V is TRBV5-1 and J is TRBJ2-1; a possible D gene is TRBD1 (6 bases). V dropped 5 bases and J dropped 4 bases, with 16 bases sitting between them. This CDR3 has 15 residues. Per germline, CDR1 SGHRS and CDR2 YFSETQ. The CDR3 region is CASSLLDSQYNEQFF. CDR3 bases: TGCGCCAGCAGTTTGCTGGACAGCCAATACAATGAGCAGTTCTTC.

The rearrangement uses TRBV27 and TRBJ2-2; no definite D call. V gave up 6 bases and J gave up 6 bases, with 8 bases separating them. Germline V gene data show CDR1 as MNHEY and CDR2 as SMNVEV (reference sequence). The CDR3 length is 12 residues. CDR3 region: CASSLTAGELFF. CDR3 coding DNA: TGTGCCAGCAGCCTCACAGCCGGGGAGCTGTTTTTT.

DNA of the CDR3: TGTGCCTGGAGTGGGCCCCAAAGGACGCGCCAGCCCCAGCATTTT. Encoded protein: CAWSGPQRTRQPQHF. The V call is TRBV30, the J call TRBJ1-5; D not resolved. Between the trimmed V and J ends, which lost 1 base and 7 bases, there was a span of 17 bases. The CDR3 consists of 15 residues. Germline values: CDR1 GTSNPN, CDR2 SVGIG (reference sequence).

The rearrangement joins TRBV11-3 to TRBJ2-1; TRBD1 is a possible D gene (6 bases). V was shortened by 1 base and J by 5 bases, with 15 bases between the two germline ends. The germline gives CDR1 SGHNT, CDR2 YENEEA. The CDR3 contains 16 residues. CDR3 sequence reads: CASSLVWGQGDNEQFF. The CDR3 DNA follows: TGTGCCAGCAGCTTAGTGTGGGGGCAGGGAGACAATGAGCAGTTCTTC.

This sequence joins TRBV9 and TRBJ2-7, with D possibly matching TRBD2 (5 bases). The CDR3 is 15 residues long. Germline V gene sequence: CDR1 SGDLS, CDR2 YYNGEE. Trimming removed 0 bases from V and 5 bases from J, with 15 bases in between. In DNA, the CDR3 is TGTGCCAGCAGCGTAGAGAAGGACTTTGCTAACGAGCAGTACTTC. This encodes CASSVEKDFANEQYF.

The chain links TRBV5-4 to TRBJ1-2; a weak D match, TRBD1 (6 bases). This CDR3 has 15 residues. Trimming took 5 bases from V and 0 from J, leaving 14 bases between them. CDR1 and CDR2 (germline): SGHNT, YYREEE (reference sequence). Here the CDR3 reads CASRGGAGPNYGYTF. The CDR3 nucleotides read TGTGCCAGCAGAGGGGGGGCAGGCCCTAACTATGGCTACACCTTC.

The count of this clone is one. The chain uses TRBV4-3 and TRBJ2-1, with 7 bases fitting TRBD2. V was clipped by 4 bases and J by 2 bases; unmatched bases: 14. The CDR3 contains 18 residues. In germline, CDR1 is LGHNA, CDR2 YSLEER. The CDR3 here is CASSPERGLLLAYNEQFF. The CDR3 DNA is TGCGCCAGCAGCCCTGAGCGGGGTCTGTTGTTGGCCTACAATGAGCAGTTCTTC.

DNA of the CDR3: TGTGCCAGCAGCGATTCCACCGGCCTTTCCTACGAGCAGTACTTC. Residues: CASSDSTGLSYEQYF. The V call is TRBV5-8, the J call TRBJ2-7; D is unresolved. V lost 4 bases to trimming and J lost 1 base, with 15 bases between them. The CDR3 is 15 amino acids. CDR1 and CDR2 (germline): SGHTS, YDEGEE. The full variable domain, completed using reference TRBV5-8 and TRBJ2-7, is EAGVTQSPTHLIKTRGQQATLRCSPISGHTSVYWYQQALGLGLQFLLWYDEGEERNRGNFPPRFSGRQFPNYSSELNVNALELEDSALYLCASSDSTGLSYEQYFGPGTRLTVT.

The chain has TRBV13 and TRBJ2-1; TRBD2 agrees at 11 bases. The CDR3 covers 15 residues. The V and J ends lost 1 base and 10 bases, in that order; junction bases with no gene match: 6. Germline assignment: CDR1 PRHDT and CDR2 FYEKMQ (reference sequence). The CDR3 DNA is TGTGCCAGCAGCTTAGTTAGCGGGAGGGCCCAAGAGCAGTTCTTC. The encoded protein is CASSLVSGRAQEQFF. Filled out from reference TRBV13 and TRBJ2-1, the complete variable domain reads AAGVIQSPRHLIKEKRETATLKCYPIPRHDTVYWYQQGPGQDPQFLISFYEKMQSDKGSIPDRFSAQQFSDYHSELNMSSLELGDSALYFCASSLVSGRAQEQFFGPGTRLTVL.

This chain joins TRBV19 and TRBJ2-1, with 9 nucleotides matching TRBD2. V was clipped by 4 bases and J by 0 bases; unmatched bases: 10. This CDR3 spans 18 amino acids. CDR1 is LNHDA and CDR2 is SQIVND in the germline V gene (reference sequence). This CDR3 is CASSKRRDSGSSYNEQFF. In nucleotides, the CDR3 is TGTGCCAGTAGTAAACGCCGCGATAGCGGGAGCTCCTACAATGAGCAGTTCTTC. Supplemented by reference TRBV19 and TRBJ2-1, the full variable domain reads DGGITQSPKYLFRKEGQNVTLSCEQNLNHDAMYWYRQDPGQGLRLIYYSQIVNDFQKGDIAEGYSVSREKKESFPLTVTSAQKNPTAFYLCASSKRRDSGSSYNEQFFGPGTRLTVL.